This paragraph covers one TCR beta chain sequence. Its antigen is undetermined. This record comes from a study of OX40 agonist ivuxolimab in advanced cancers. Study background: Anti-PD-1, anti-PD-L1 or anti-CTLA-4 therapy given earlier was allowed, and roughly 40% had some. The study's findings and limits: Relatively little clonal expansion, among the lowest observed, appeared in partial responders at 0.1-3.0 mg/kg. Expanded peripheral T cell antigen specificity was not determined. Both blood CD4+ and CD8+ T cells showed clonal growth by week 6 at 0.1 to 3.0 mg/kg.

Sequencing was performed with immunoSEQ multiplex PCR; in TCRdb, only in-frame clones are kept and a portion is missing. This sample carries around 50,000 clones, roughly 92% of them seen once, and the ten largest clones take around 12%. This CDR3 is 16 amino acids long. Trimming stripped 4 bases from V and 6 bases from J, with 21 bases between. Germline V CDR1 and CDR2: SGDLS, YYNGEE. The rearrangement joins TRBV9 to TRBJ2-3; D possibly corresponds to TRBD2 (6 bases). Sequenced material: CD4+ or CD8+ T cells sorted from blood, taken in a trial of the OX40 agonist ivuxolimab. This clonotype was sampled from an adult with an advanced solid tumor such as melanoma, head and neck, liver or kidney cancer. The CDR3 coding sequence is TGTGCCAGCAGCCTCCGCCCCGGGACTTTCGCGGATACGCAGTATTTT. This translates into CASSLRPGTFADTQYF.